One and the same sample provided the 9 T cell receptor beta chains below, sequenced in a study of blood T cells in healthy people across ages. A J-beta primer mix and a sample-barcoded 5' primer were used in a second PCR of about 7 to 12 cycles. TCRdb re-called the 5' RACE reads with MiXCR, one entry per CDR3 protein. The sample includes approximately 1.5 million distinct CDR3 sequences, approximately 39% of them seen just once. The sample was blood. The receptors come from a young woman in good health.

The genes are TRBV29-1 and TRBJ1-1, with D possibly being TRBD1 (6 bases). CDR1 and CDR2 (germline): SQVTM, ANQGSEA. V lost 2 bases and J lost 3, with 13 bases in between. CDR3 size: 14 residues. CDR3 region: CSVERLQGYTEAFF. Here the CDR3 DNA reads TGCAGCGTTGAAAGGTTGCAGGGGTACACTGAAGCTTTCTTT.

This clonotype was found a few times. The CDR3 bases are TGCGCCAGCAGCCAGTCCAGGGGGAGTGAAGATACGCAGTATTTT. This codes for CASSQSRGSEDTQYF. V and J are TRBV5-1 and TRBJ2-3; 7 positions agree with TRBD1. CDR1 and CDR2 (germline): SGHRS, YFSETQ. This CDR3 spans 15 amino acids. V gave up 4 bases and J gave up 5 bases; unmatched junction bases: 10.

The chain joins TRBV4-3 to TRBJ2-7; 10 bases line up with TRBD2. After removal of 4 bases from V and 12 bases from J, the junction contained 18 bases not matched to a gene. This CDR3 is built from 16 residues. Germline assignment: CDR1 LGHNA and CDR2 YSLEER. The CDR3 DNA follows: TGCGCCAGCAGCCTCTGGACTAGCGGAGACCGAGAGACCCCGTACTTC. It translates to CASSLWTSGDRETPYF.

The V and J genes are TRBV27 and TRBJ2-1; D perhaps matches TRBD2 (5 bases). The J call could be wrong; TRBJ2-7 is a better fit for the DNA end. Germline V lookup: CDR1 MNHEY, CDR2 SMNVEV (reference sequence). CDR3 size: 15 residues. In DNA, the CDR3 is TGTGCCAGCAGTCCCGGGGTAGTAGGCTACAATGAGCAGTACTTC. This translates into CASSPGVVGYNEQYF.

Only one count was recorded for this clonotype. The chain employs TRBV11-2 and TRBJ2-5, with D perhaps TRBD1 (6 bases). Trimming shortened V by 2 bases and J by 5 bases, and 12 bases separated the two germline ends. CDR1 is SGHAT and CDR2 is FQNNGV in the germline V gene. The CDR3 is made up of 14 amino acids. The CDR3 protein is CASSLKQGWETQYF. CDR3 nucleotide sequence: TGTGCCAGCAGCTTAAAACAGGGCTGGGAGACCCAGTACTTC. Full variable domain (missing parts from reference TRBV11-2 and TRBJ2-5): EAGVAQSPRYKIIEKRQSVAFWCNPISGHATLYWYQQILGQGPKLLIQFQNNGVVDDSQLPKDRFSAERLKGVDSTLKIQPAKLEDSAVYLCASSLKQGWETQYFGPGTRLLVL.

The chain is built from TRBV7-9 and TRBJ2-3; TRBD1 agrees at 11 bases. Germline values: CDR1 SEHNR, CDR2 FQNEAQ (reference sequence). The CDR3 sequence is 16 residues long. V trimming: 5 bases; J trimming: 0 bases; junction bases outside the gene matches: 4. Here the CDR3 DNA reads TGTGCCAGCAGCCCGGGACAGGGGGAAAGCACAGATACGCAGTATTTT. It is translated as CASSPGQGESTDTQYF.

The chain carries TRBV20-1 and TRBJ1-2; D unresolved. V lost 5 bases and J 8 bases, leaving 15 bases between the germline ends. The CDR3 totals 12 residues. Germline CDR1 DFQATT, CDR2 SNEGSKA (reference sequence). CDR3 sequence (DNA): TGCAGTGCTCTCGAGAACAGAGGAGGCTACACCTTC. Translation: CSALENRGGYTF.

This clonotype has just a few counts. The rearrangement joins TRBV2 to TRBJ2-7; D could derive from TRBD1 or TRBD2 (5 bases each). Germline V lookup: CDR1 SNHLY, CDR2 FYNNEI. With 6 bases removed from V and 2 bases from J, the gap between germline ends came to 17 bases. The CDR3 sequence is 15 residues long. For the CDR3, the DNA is TGTGCCAGCAGCCTAACCGGGACCTTCGCCTACGAGCAGTACTTC. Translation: CASSLTGTFAYEQYF.

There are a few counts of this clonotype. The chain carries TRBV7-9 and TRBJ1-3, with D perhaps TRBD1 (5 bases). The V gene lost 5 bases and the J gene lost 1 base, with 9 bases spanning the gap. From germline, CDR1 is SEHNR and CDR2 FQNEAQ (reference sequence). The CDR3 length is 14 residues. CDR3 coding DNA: TGTGCCAGCAGCCGCAGGGTATCTGGAAACACCATATATTTT. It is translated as CASSRRVSGNTIYF.